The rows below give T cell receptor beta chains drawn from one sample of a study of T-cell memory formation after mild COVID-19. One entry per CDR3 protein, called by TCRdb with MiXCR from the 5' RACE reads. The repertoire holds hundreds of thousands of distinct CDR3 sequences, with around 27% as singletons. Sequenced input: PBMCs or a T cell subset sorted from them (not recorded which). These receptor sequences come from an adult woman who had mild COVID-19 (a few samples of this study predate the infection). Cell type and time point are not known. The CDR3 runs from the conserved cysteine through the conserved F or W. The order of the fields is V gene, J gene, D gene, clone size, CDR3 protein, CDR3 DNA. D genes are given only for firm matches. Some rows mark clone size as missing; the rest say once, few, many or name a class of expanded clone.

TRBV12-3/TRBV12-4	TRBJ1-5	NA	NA	CASSLDIGQTVRNQPQHF	TGTGCCAGCAGTTTAGACATTGGACAAACAGTTAGAAATCAGCCCCAGCATTTT
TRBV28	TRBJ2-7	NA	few	CASSSLPGSPRFSASYEQYF	TGTGCCAGCAGTTCCTTACCTGGTTCCCCCAGGTTTTCCGCGTCCTACGAGCAGTACTTC
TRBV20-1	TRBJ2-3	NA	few	CSALARATDTQYF	TGCAGTGCCCTGGCAAGGGCCACAGATACGCAGTATTTT
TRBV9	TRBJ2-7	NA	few	CASSVGGPPHEQYF	TGTGCCAGCAGCGTAGGGGGGCCGCCCCACGAGCAGTACTTC
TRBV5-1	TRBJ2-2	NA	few	CATRDSSNTGELFF	TGCGCCACCCGGGACTCCTCGAACACCGGGGAGCTGTTTTTT
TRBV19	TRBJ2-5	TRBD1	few	CASRTGEETQYF	TGTGCCAGCCGGACAGGGGAAGAGACCCAGTACTTC
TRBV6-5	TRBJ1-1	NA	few	CASSYLGPPNTEAFF	TGTGCCAGCAGTTATCTAGGACCACCGAACACTGAAGCTTTCTTT
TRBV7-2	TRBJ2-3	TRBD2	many	CASSWTSGPRDTQYF	TGTGCCAGCAGCTGGACTAGCGGTCCTCGGGATACGCAGTATTTT
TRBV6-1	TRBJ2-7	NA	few	CASSETAVYEQYF	TGTGCCAGCAGTGAGACAGCCGTCTACGAGCAGTACTTC
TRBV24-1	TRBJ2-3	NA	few	CATSDSMTSTDTQYF	TGTGCCACCAGTGATTCGATGACTAGCACAGATACGCAGTATTTT
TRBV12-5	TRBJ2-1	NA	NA	CASGQILGRPNEQFF	TGTGCTAGTGGCCAAATACTCGGACGACCCAATGAGCAGTTCTTC
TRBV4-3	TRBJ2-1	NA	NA	CASSQDGSPFNEQFF	TGCGCCAGCAGCCAAGATGGGTCTCCCTTCAATGAGCAGTTCTTC
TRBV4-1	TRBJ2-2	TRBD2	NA	CASSQGQRLAGLSGELFF	TGCGCCAGCAGCCAAGGCCAACGACTAGCGGGGTTATCCGGGGAGCTGTTTTTT
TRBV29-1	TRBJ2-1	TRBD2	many	CSAGLAGYEQFF	TGCAGCGCGGGACTAGCGGGGTATGAGCAGTTCTTC
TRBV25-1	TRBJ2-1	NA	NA	CASSGRDRGVQFF	TGTGCCAGCAGTGGACGGGACCGCGGCGTGCAGTTCTTC
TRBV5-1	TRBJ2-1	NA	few	CASSLIGDPRVYNEQFF	TGCGCCAGCAGCTTAATCGGTGACCCCCGGGTGTACAATGAGCAGTTCTTC
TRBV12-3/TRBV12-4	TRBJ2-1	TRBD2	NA	CASRLSGNNEQFF	TGTGCCAGCAGGCTTAGCGGGAACAATGAGCAGTTCTTC
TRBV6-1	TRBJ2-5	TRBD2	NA	CASAESGGGAQETQYF	TGTGCCAGCGCGGAGTCTGGCGGGGGGGCCCAAGAGACCCAGTACTTC
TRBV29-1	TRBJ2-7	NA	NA	CSVEVGGGSYEQYF	TGCAGCGTTGAAGTGGGAGGTGGCTCCTACGAGCAGTACTTC
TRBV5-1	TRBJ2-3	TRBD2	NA	CASSLLLTSGGADTQYF	TGCGCCAGCAGCTTGCTCCTGACTAGCGGGGGGGCAGATACGCAGTATTTT
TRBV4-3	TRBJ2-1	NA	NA	CASSQDTRRVKQFF	TGCGCCAGCAGCCAAGATACCCGGCGGGTTAAGCAGTTCTTC
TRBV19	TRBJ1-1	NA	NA	CASSPVAAMNTEAFF	TGTGCAAGTAGTCCAGTGGCAGCAATGAACACTGAAGCTTTCTTT
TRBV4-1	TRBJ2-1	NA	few	CASSPLRSGYNEQFF	TGCGCCAGCAGCCCGCTGAGGAGCGGATACAATGAGCAGTTCTTC
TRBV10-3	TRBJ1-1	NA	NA	CAISDPEMGANTEAFF	TGTGCCATCAGTGACCCTGAAATGGGTGCGAACACTGAAGCTTTCTTT
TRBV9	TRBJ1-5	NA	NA	CASSVGLGNQPQHF	TGTGCCAGCAGCGTGGGGTTAGGAAATCAGCCCCAGCATTTT
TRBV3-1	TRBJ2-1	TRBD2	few	CASSQDSSGNEQFF	TGTGCCAGCAGCCAAGACTCTAGCGGCAATGAGCAGTTCTTC
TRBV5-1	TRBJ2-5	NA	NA	CASSLSEETQYF	TGCGCCAGCAGCTTGTCTGAAGAGACCCAGTACTTC
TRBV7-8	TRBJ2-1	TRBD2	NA	CASSLFSGSIDEQFF	TGTGCCAGCAGCTTATTTAGCGGGAGTATCGATGAGCAGTTCTTC
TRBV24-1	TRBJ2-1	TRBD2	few	CATRASGGADEQFF	TGTGCCACCAGAGCTTCGGGGGGGGCCGATGAGCAGTTCTTC
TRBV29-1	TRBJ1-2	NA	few	CSANPGDNGYTF	TGCAGCGCAAACCCAGGGGACAATGGCTACACCTTC
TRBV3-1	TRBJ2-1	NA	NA	CASNIRGGAEQFF	TGTGCCAGCAACATCAGAGGGGGGGCCGAGCAGTTCTTC
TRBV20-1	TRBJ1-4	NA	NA	CSARGLEEKLFF	TGCAGTGCTAGAGGATTGGAGGAAAAACTGTTTTTT
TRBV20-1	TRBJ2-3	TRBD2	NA	CSPLRLAGGGADTQYF	TGCAGTCCTCTTCGCCTAGCGGGAGGAGGGGCAGATACGCAGTATTTT
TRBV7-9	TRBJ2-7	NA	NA	CASSSARAAGYEQYF	TGTGCCAGCAGCTCCGCCCGGGCGGCGGGATACGAGCAGTACTTC
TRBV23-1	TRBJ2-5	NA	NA	CARPLKQETQYF	TGCGCCCGCCCTCTAAAGCAAGAGACCCAGTACTTC
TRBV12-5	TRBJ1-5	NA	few	CASGVPTGDGRGQPQHF	TGTGCTAGTGGCGTCCCTACGGGGGACGGGCGAGGTCAGCCCCAGCATTTT
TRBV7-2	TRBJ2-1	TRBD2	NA	CASSLLSSGEQFF	TGTGCCAGCAGCTTACTTTCTAGCGGCGAGCAGTTCTTC
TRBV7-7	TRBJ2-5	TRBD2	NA	CASSQTSGGGETQYF	TGTGCCAGCAGCCAGACTAGCGGGGGTGGGGAGACCCAGTACTTC
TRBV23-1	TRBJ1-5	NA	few	CASSQSRRRRTTMRNQPQHF	TGCGCCAGCAGTCAATCTAGACGACGACGGACGACAATGCGCAATCAGCCCCAGCATTTT
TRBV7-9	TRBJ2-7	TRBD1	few	CASSSRDRATGYEQYF	TGTGCCAGCAGCTCAAGGGACAGGGCTACGGGGTACGAGCAGTACTTC
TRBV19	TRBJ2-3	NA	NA	CASSSADSDTQYF	TGTGCCAGTAGTAGCGCCGACTCAGATACGCAGTATTTT
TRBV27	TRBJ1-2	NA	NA	CASSSFNSPGVNYGYTF	TGTGCCAGCAGTTCCTTCAACTCCCCAGGGGTTAACTATGGCTACACCTTC
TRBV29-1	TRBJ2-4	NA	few	CSVVEGGDNIQYF	TGCAGCGTTGTTGAGGGGGGGGATAACATTCAGTACTTC
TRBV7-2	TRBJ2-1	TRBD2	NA	CASSSSGTSVNEQFF	TGTGCCAGCAGCTCGTCCGGGACTAGCGTGAATGAGCAGTTCTTC
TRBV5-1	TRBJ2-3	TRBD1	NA	CASSVGQVQDTQYF	TGCGCCAGCAGCGTAGGACAGGTGCAGGATACGCAGTATTTT
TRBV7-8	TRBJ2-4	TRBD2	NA	CASSPTRPGLAGGTKNIQYF	TGTGCCAGCAGCCCAACTAGACCCGGACTAGCGGGGGGTACCAAAAACATTCAGTACTTC
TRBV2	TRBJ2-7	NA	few	CASSVALGEQYF	TGTGCCAGCAGTGTGGCCTTAGGCGAGCAGTACTTC
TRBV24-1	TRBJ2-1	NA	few	CATSPEAGSSYNEQFF	TGTGCCACCAGCCCGGAGGCGGGTAGCTCCTACAATGAGCAGTTCTTC
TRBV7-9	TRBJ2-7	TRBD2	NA	CASSHLAGGPYEQYF	TGTGCCAGCAGCCATCTAGCGGGAGGGCCTTACGAGCAGTACTTC
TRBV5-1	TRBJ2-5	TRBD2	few	CASSPRTSGQETQYF	TGCGCCAGCAGCCCAAGGACTAGCGGCCAAGAGACCCAGTACTTC
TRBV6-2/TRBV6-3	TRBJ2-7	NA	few	CASSYPHEQYF	TGTGCCAGCAGTTACCCCCACGAGCAGTACTTC
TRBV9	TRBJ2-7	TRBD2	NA	CASSGGTSGLYEQYF	TGTGCCAGCAGCGGAGGGACTAGCGGCTTATACGAGCAGTACTTC
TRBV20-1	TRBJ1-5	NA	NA	CSASRQPQPQHF	TGCAGTGCTAGCAGACAGCCTCAGCCCCAGCATTTT